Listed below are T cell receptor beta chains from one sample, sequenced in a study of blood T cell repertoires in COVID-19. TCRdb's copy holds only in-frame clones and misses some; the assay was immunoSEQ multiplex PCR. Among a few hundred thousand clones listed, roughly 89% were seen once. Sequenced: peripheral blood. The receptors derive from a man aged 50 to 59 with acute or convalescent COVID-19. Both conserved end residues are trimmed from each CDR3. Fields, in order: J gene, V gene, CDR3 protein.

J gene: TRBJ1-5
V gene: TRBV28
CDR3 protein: ASSLAGQPYQPQH

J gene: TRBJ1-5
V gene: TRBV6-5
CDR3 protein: ASRTWTGGNQPQH

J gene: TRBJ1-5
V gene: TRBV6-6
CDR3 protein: ASDSRDRMNQPQH

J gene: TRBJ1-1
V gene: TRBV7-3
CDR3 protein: ASSLAGDTEAF

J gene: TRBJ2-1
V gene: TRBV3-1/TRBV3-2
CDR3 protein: ASSQLQGRQF

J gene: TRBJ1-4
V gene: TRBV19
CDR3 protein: ASARDRVGEYNEKLF

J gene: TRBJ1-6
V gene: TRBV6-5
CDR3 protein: ASSYRQGKNSPLH

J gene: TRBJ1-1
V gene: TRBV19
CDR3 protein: ASSRHYGEGSRTEAF

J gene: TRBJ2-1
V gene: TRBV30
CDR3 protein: AWSVRGPYNEQF

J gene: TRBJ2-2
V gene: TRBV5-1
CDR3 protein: ASSDSLGTGELF

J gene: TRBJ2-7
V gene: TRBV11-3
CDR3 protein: ASGAGPSYEQY

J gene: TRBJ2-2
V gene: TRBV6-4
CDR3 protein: ASSAGMGTGELF

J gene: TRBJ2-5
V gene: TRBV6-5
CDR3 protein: ASSYSTSGATITQY

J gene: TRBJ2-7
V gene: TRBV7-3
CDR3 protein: ASSLRGGEQY

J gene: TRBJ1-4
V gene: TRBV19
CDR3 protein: ASSMEPGQSEKLF

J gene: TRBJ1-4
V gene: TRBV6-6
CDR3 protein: ASSYGWTAEKLF

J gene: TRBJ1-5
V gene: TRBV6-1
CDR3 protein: ASSEGDNYSNQPQH

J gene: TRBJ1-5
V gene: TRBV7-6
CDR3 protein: ASSPGQGMTNQPQH

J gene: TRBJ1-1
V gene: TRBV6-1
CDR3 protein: ASSESRNTEAF

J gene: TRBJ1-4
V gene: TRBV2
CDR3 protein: ASSTHRDEKLF

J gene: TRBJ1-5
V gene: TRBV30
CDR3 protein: AWSPSQGDQPQH

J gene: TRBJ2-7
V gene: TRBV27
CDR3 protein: ASSLPGAYEQY

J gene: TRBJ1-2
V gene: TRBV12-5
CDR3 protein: ASGLKGTIQEGGYT

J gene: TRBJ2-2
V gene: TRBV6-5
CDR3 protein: ASSYSVTVRTGELF

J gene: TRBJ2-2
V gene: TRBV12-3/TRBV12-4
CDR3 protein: ASSYSPGELF

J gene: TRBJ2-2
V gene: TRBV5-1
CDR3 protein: ASSLQGDTGELF

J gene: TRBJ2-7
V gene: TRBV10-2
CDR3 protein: ASGWGQNYEQY

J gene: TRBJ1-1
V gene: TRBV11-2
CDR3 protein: ASSVKYRQGFTEAF

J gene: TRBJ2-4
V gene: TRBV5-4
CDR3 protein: ASSLQALRGKNIQY

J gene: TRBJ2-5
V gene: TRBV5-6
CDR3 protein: ASSLGGSETQY

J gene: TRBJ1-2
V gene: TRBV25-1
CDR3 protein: ASSETYRGGYGYT

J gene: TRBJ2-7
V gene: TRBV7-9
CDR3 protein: ASSRRTGHETYEQY

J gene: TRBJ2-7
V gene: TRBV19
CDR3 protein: ASSISGLAYEQY

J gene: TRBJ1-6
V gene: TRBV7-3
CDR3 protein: ASSPGQNSPLH

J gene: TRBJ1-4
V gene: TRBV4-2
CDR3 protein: ASSPQTQGGDEKLF

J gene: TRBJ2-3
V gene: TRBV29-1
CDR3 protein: SVAGGSLSGDTQY

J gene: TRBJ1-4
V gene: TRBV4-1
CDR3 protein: ASSQEGGPRNEKLF

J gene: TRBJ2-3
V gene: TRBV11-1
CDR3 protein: ASSLGLAGVVDTQY

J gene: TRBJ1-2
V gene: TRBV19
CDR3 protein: ASSFGDSPNYGYT

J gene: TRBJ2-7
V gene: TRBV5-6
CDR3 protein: ASSLQDSYEQY

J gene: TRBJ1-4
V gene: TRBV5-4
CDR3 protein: ASSSGTGDEKLF

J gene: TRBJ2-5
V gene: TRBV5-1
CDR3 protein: ASSPFARAETQY

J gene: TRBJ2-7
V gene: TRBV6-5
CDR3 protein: ASSTTSGGFYEQY

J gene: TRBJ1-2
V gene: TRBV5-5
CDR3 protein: ASSLGQVNYGYT

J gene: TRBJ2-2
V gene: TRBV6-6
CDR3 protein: ASSFRQANTGELF

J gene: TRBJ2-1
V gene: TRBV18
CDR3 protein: ASSPPVGTGGYNEQF

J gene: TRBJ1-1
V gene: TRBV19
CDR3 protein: ASSTPGDRLNTEAF

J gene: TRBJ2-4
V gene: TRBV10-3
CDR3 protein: AISDALLLSGNIQY

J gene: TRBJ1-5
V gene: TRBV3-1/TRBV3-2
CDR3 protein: ASSPAGGRGPQH

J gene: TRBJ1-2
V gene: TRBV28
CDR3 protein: ASSPRRSGYT

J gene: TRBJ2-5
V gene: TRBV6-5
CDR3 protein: ASSYSGRPAETQY

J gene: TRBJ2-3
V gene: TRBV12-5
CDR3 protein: ASGPPTGVGTDTQY

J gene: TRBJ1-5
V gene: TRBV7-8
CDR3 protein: ASSLNPGQAINQPQH

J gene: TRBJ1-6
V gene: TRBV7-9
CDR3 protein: ASSRDRGNSPLH

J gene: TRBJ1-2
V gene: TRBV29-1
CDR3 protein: SVVTGIRGYGYT